The present entry profiles one T cell receptor (beta chain) with its context. What it binds is not known. V was trimmed by 2 bases and J by 6 bases, leaving 11 bases between them. The CDR3 has 13 residues. Looked up from germline, CDR1 is SEHNR and CDR2 is FQNEAQ (reference sequence). The data belong to a study of shared clonotypes between healthy human individuals. Study results and caveats: The study's rarefaction showed incomplete sorted-subset sequencing despite large depth.

Per the study methods: ImmunoSEQ output held junction-only sequences without quality scores, so filtering differed. Assay: immunoSEQ multiplex PCR; the TCRdb copy retains only in-frame clones and omits some. V and J calls and clone size are copied from that table; D and trimming were computed from the DNA. In the table there are millions of clones, just under 95% of which are singletons. The naive CD8 subset, CD45RO-negative cells positively selected for CCR7, excluded terminally differentiated effector memory CD45RA+ cells. This TCR was recovered from a man between 18 and 35 years old in good health. V gene TRBV7-9 combines with J gene TRBJ2-7; perhaps TRBD1 as D (6 bases). Sequencing input: naive CD8+ T cells sorted from blood. The chain's CDR3 is CASSLRLGAEQYF. In nucleotides, the CDR3 is TGTGCCAGCAGCTTAAGGTTGGGGGCCGAGCAGTACTTC.